This is a list of T cell receptor beta chains from one sample in a study of T-cell reconstitution after alpha-beta-depleted transplantation in children. MiXCR, applied by TCRdb to the PCR reads, yields one record per CDR3 protein. The profile shows a few hundred thousand distinct CDR3 sequences, roughly 15% of them singletons. Sequencing used PBMCs, obtained from the stem cell graft. Receptors originate from a human donor who donated a stem cell graft to a child with Fanconi anemia. CDR3s include the opening cysteine and the closing phenylalanine or tryptophan. A D gene is named only where the DNA matches it firmly. Part of the rows lack a size; the others show once, few, many or a class for expanded clones.

>.|TRBJ1-2|.|TRBV5-1
CASSVGIAGTNYGCTF
>TRBD2|TRBJ2-3|.|TRBV12-3/TRBV12-4
CASSIRTSGGTQYF
>.|TRBJ1-4|.|TRBV5-1
CASSFSPGSNEKLFF
>.|TRBJ2-5|few|TRBV7-3
CASSRADQETQYF
>TRBD2|TRBJ2-7|.|TRBV6-2/TRBV6-3
CASSHRLAAYEQYF
>.|TRBJ1-6|few|TRBV5-1
CASRPGPMPAPLHF
>.|TRBJ1-2|few|TRBV30
CAWSVANYGYTF
>.|TRBJ1-3|.|TRBV30
CAWTGTSNGNTIYF
>.|TRBJ2-1|many|TRBV12-3/TRBV12-4
CASKGTGYYNEQFF
>.|TRBJ1-1|.|TRBV9
CASSVASVQGYTEAFF
>TRBD2|TRBJ2-1|few|TRBV20-1
CSARISGGVYNEQFF
>.|TRBJ1-1|many|TRBV3-1
CASRDGNTEAFF
>TRBD1|TRBJ1-4|few|TRBV4-2
CASSPEGADEKLFF
>.|TRBJ1-2|.|TRBV4-2
CASSQQPDGFYGYTF
>.|TRBJ1-1|.|TRBV5-1
CASSLLGRVNTEAFF
>.|TRBJ2-4|.|TRBV7-1
CASSSPLGRFGNIQYF
>.|TRBJ1-2|.|TRBV7-9
CASSLEGGGGYTF
>.|TRBJ1-2|many|TRBV18
CASSPTNDYGYTF
>TRBD1|TRBJ1-2|many|TRBV6-5
CASSPTGVPGYTF
>.|TRBJ2-3|.|TRBV27
CASSLLVGRETDTQYF
>TRBD2|TRBJ2-3|few|TRBV9
CASRTSGDLTQYF
>.|TRBJ1-1|few|TRBV12-3/TRBV12-4
CASQLGGTEAFF
>TRBD2|TRBJ2-2|many|TRBV5-5
CASSLVAGTGELFF
>.|TRBJ1-2|few|TRBV12-3/TRBV12-4
CASSLQNNYGYTF